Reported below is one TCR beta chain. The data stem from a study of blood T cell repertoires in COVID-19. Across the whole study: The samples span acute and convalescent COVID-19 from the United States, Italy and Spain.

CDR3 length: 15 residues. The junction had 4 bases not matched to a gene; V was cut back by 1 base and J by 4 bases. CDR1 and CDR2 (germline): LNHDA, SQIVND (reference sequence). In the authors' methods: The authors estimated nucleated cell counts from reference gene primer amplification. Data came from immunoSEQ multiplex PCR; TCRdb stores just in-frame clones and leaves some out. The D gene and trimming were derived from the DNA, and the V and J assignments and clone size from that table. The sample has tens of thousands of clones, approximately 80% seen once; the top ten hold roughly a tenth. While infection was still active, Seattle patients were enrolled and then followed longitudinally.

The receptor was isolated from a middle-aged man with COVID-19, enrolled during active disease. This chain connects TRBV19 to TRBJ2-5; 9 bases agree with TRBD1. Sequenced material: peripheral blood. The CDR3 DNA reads TGTGCCAGTAGTATAGCGACAGGGGGGAGAGAGACCCAGTACTTC. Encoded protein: CASSIATGGRETQYF.